This TCR beta chain was captured by sequencing in a study of blood T cells in healthy people across ages. Study summary: For every two T cells, template switching captured about one barcoded beta molecule.

Deletions cut 5 bases from V and 5 bases from J, with 17 bases between. This CDR3 spans 15 amino acids. Germline V lookup: CDR1 SNHLY, CDR2 FYNNEI. For the second PCR, which ran for about 7 to 11 cycles, a sample-barcoded 5' primer and a J-beta primer mix were used. TCRdb analysed the 5' RACE reads with MiXCR anew, one entry per CDR3 protein. Of more than 550,000 distinct CDR3 sequences in the sample, around a fifth were seen once. This clonotype was seen only a few times. Antigen specificity is unknown. Findings and caveats of the study: More naive CD4+ cells and higher diversity were found in long-lived than in aged donors. Older age went with lower TCR beta diversity per million T cells, in a roughly linear way.

The chain joins TRBV2 to TRBJ2-3, with D possibly being TRBD2 (5 bases). This sequence was found in a man aged 65 to 85 in good health. The sequencing input was blood. This CDR3 is CASSPRGRDRDTQYF. CDR3 nucleotides: TGTGCCAGCAGTCCACGGGGTCGTGATAGAGATACGCAGTATTTT.